The clone carrying this T cell receptor beta chain came up once. The data originate from a study of blood T cell repertoires in COVID-19. As for the study in general: Collection of acute and convalescent COVID-19 samples took place in the United States, Italy and Spain. Sample material is recorded as cDNA or gDNA derived from T cells, B-cell-depleted T cells, or PBMCs.

Original data processing: Amplified reference gene primers provided the basis for estimating nucleated cell counts. Clones were read by immunoSEQ multiplex PCR, and TCRdb kept only the in-frame ones, dropping some. The V and J calls and the clone size are those of that table, but D and trimming were determined from the DNA. The sample records 110,000 or so clones, approximately 80% being singletons. V was trimmed by 1 base and J by 5 bases, leaving 12 bases between them. CDR1 and CDR2 (germline): SGHAT, FQNNGV. This CDR3 has 15 residues. The sequenced sample was peripheral blood. The clonotype comes from a woman in her fifties or sixties with acute or convalescent COVID-19. This chain links TRBV11-2 with TRBJ1-5; D not resolved. The CDR3 nucleotides read TGTGCCAGCAGCTTAGGTTTGAAGGGAGATCAGCCCCAGCATTTT. Translated, it gives CASSLGLKGDQPQHF.